These 27 T cell receptor beta chains were all obtained from the same sample, sequenced in a study of blood T cell repertoires in COVID-19. TCRdb keeps only in-frame clones here, not all; method: immunoSEQ multiplex PCR. Of about 2,300 clones in the sample, around 90% were seen once. Sequences were obtained from peripheral blood. These receptor sequences come from a man between 70 and 80 years old with active COVID-19.

The chain recombines TRBV12-3 or TRBV12-4 with TRBJ1-1; the D gene is possibly TRBD1 (6 bases). The CDR3 is made up of 13 amino acids. Trimming left V 6 bases short and J 1 base short, with 9 bases between. This CDR3 is CASRPQGNTEAFF. In DNA form, the CDR3 reads TGTGCCAGCAGACCACAGGGGAACACTGAAGCTTTCTTT.

The gene calls are TRBV5-6 and TRBJ2-7; D unclear. Trimming removed 1 base from V and 3 bases from J, with 2 bases in between. The length of the CDR3 is 11 residues. The germline CDR1 and CDR2 sequences are SGHDT and YYEEEE. The CDR3 DNA follows: TGTGCCAGCAGCTTGTACTACGAGCAGTACTTC. This codes for CASSLYYEQYF.

The chain couples TRBV18 to TRBJ2-1; TRBD1 aligns across 11 bases. Losses at the gene ends were 6 bases for V and 1 base for J; bases not matched to a gene: 5. The CDR3 covers 16 residues. Germline CDR1 and CDR2: KGHSH and LQKENI. The CDR3 DNA reads as TGTGCCAGCTCGCGGACAGGGGGCAGGTCCTACAATGAGCAGTTCTTC. Encoded protein: CASSRTGGRSYNEQFF.

This chain connects TRBV27 to TRBJ2-5, with TRBD1 matching 7 bases. Germline assignment: CDR1 MNHEY and CDR2 SMNVEV (reference sequence). CDR3 size: 14 residues. With 9 bases clipped from V and 0 bases from J, the junction kept 7 bases outside the gene matches. Here the CDR3 reads CASSDRMHQETQYF. Written as DNA, the CDR3 is TGTGCCAGTTCGGACAGGATGCACCAAGAGACCCAGTACTTC.

The chain couples TRBV5-4 to TRBJ2-7; D gene ambiguous. This CDR3 has 12 amino acids. Trimming took 0 bases from V and 3 from J, leaving 4 bases between them. Germline-derived CDR1 and CDR2 are SGHNT and YYREEE (reference sequence). The CDR3 DNA sequence: TGTGCCAGCAGCTTGGACAACTACGAGCAGTACTTC. Translation gives CASSLDNYEQYF.

This chain uses TRBV24-1 with TRBJ2-3, with D possibly being TRBD1 (5 bases). The V and J ends lost 4 bases and 4 bases respectively, with 17 bases between them. Germline V gene sequence: CDR1 KGHDR, CDR2 SFDVKD. This CDR3 has 16 amino acids. The CDR3 DNA sequence: TGTGCCACCAGTGACCCCAGGGCTACCCCCCCAGATACGCAGTATTTT. The encoded protein is CATSDPRATPPDTQYF.

The chain joins TRBV5-1 to TRBJ2-3, with 10 bases that match TRBD2. There are 17 residues in the CDR3. V lost 3 bases, J lost 3 bases, and 10 bases stayed unmatched. CDR1 is SGHRS, CDR2 YFSETQ, per germline. The CDR3 nucleotides read TGCGCCAGCAGCTACCTTTCTAGCGGGAGCTTGACAGATACGCAGTATTTT. Its protein product is CASSYLSSGSLTDTQYF.

The rearrangement joins TRBV7-9 to TRBJ2-1; TRBD2 agrees at 10 bases. CDR1 and CDR2 from the germline V gene are SEHNR and FQNEAQ (reference sequence). This CDR3 spans 15 amino acids. V lost 2 bases to trimming and J lost 8 bases; unmatched junction nucleotides: 6. CDR3 amino acids: CASSLSSGSFDEQFF. The CDR3 nucleotides read TGTGCCAGCAGCTTATCTAGCGGGAGCTTCGATGAGCAGTTCTTC.

The V and J genes are TRBV27 and TRBJ2-3, with TRBD2 matching 10 bases. Trimming removed 6 bases from V and 5 bases from J; junction bases left unmatched: 8. From germline, CDR1 is MNHEY and CDR2 SMNVEV (reference sequence). The CDR3 has 15 residues. Here the CDR3 reads CASSSALAGEDTQYF. CDR3 DNA: TGTGCCAGCAGCAGCGCTCTAGCGGGGGAAGATACGCAGTATTTT.

This chain joins TRBV19 and TRBJ1-2; 10 bases align to TRBD1. V was pared by 7 bases and J by 7 bases, with 9 bases of the junction left unmatched. In germline, CDR1 is LNHDA, CDR2 SQIVND (reference sequence). The CDR3 sequence is 14 residues long. CDR3 amino acids: CASIYRTGGFGYTF. DNA for the CDR3: TGTGCCAGTATTTATAGGACAGGGGGATTTGGCTACACCTTC.

In its sample, this clone was seen a few times. The V and J genes are TRBV27 and TRBJ2-3; TRBD1 agrees at 9 bases. Germline loops: CDR1 MNHEY, CDR2 SMNVEV (reference sequence). The V and J ends lost 4 bases and 2 bases, in that order; junction bases with no gene match: 1. The CDR3 contains 14 residues. The CDR3 DNA reads TGTGCCAGCAGTTACAGGGGGCCCACAGATACGCAGTATTTT. It translates to CASSYRGPTDTQYF.

The chain carries TRBV4-1 and TRBJ2-1, with 13 bases identical to TRBD2. The CDR3 runs to 16 residues. Germline-derived CDR1 and CDR2 are MGHRA and YSYEKL. Trimming at V came to 4 bases and at J to 4 bases, leaving 4 bases not matched to a gene. The CDR3 reads CASSRPTSGRYNEQFF. As DNA, the CDR3 is TGCGCCAGCAGCCGCCCGACTAGCGGGAGGTACAATGAGCAGTTCTTC.

This rearrangement joins TRBV5-5 to TRBJ1-2, with D unresolved. The germline V and J ends were trimmed by 0 bases and 0 bases, with 9 bases remaining between them. The CDR3 consists of 15 residues. Per the germline V gene, CDR1 is SGHKS and CDR2 is YYEKEE (reference sequence). The CDR3 here is CASSLDSHANYGYTF. CDR3 sequence (DNA): TGTGCCAGCAGCTTGGACAGCCACGCTAACTATGGCTACACCTTC. Full variable domain (rest looked up from reference TRBV5-5 and TRBJ1-2): DAGVTQSPTHLIKTRGQQVTLRCSPISGHKSVSWYQQVLGQGPQFIFQYYEKEERGRGNFPDRFSARQFPNYSSELNVNALLLGDSALYLCASSLDSHANYGYTFGSGTRLTVV.

The chain couples TRBV10-3 to TRBJ1-2, with a weak D call TRBD1 (6 bases). The length of the CDR3 is 14 residues. Germline values: CDR1 ENHRY, CDR2 SYGVKD. Trimming removed 2 bases at V and 4 bases at J, with 11 bases between. Written as DNA, the CDR3 is TGTGCCATCAGTGAGGGGGGCCAGGGCTATGGCTACACCTTC. Protein product: CAISEGGQGYGYTF.

This chain uses TRBV11-2 with TRBJ1-1; no definite D call. Trimming took 0 bases from V and 0 from J, leaving 11 bases between them. The CDR3 runs to 16 residues. In germline, CDR1 is SGHAT, CDR2 FQNNGV. CDR3 in DNA: TGTGCCAGCAGCTTAGATCGTAGCGCTTTGAACACTGAAGCTTTCTTT. Residues: CASSLDRSALNTEAFF.

The chain links TRBV7-8 to TRBJ2-7; 7 bases are shared with TRBD1. The germline V gene has CDR1 SGHVS and CDR2 FQNEAQ. The CDR3 runs to 13 residues. The V gene end was trimmed by 4 bases and the J gene end by 6 bases; junction bases not matched to a gene: 6. The DNA of the CDR3 is TGTGCCAGCAGCTGGGACAGCCTACGCGAGCAGTACTTC. Its translation: CASSWDSLREQYF.

This rearrangement joins TRBV2 to TRBJ1-1; D is ambiguous. The CDR3 length is 13 residues. CDR1 is SNHLY and CDR2 is FYNNEI in the germline V gene. Trimming pared 7 bases from V and 1 base from J, leaving 10 bases between. The CDR3 protein is CASTPLANTEAFF. CDR3 nucleotide sequence: TGTGCCAGCACGCCCCTGGCGAACACTGAAGCTTTCTTT.

V gene TRBV30 combines with J gene TRBJ1-2; a possible D gene is TRBD1 (5 bases). The CDR3 covers 15 residues. Germline CDR1 is GTSNPN and CDR2 is SVGIG (reference sequence). V was pared by 1 base and J by 1 base, with 13 bases between. This CDR3 is CAWSGREWDNYGYTF. The CDR3 DNA sequence: TGTGCCTGGAGTGGCAGGGAATGGGATAACTATGGCTACACCTTC.

This chain connects TRBV15 to TRBJ2-3; D unresolved. V lost 0 bases and J lost 2, with 9 bases in between. Germline V gene data show CDR1 as LNHNV and CDR2 as YYDKDF (reference sequence). The CDR3 consists of 15 residues. The CDR3 reads CATSRDLWATDTQYF. The CDR3 DNA reads as TGTGCCACCAGCAGAGACCTCTGGGCCACAGATACGCAGTATTTT.

This clone occurred once. The chain joins TRBV2 to TRBJ1-1; TRBD1 matches at 8 bases. Looked up from germline, CDR1 is SNHLY and CDR2 is FYNNEI. This CDR3 has 14 residues. The junction had 1 base not matched to a gene; V was cut back by 3 bases and J by 1 base. The CDR3 DNA is TGTGCCAGCAGTGACAGGGGGCGGAACACTGAAGCTTTCTTT. It codes for CASSDRGRNTEAFF. The full variable domain, its missing parts supplied by reference TRBV2 and TRBJ1-1, is EPEVTQTPSHQVTQMGQEVILRCVPISNHLYFYWYRQILGQKVEFLVSFYNNEISEKSEIFDDQFSVERPDGSNFTLKIRSTKLEDSAMYFCASSDRGRNTEAFFGQGTRLTVV.

V gene TRBV6-5 combines with J gene TRBJ1-6; D may be TRBD1 (5 bases). V lost 6 bases to trimming and J lost 5 bases, with 11 bases between them. This CDR3 contains 14 residues. The germline V gene encodes CDR1 MNHEY and CDR2 SVGAGI. CDR3 sequence reads: CASSSGRNNSPLHF. DNA of the CDR3: TGTGCCAGCAGCTCAGGGAGGAATAATTCACCCCTCCACTTT.

V gene TRBV12-3 or TRBV12-4 combines with J gene TRBJ1-2; no reliable D call. The CDR3 covers 12 residues. Trimming took off 6 bases at V and 7 bases at J, with 12 bases between the two ends. The CDR3 reads CASRAGWSGYTF. DNA of the CDR3: TGTGCCAGCAGGGCTGGGTGGAGTGGCTACACCTTC.

The chain combines TRBV4-3 with TRBJ1-1; perhaps TRBD1 as D (6 bases). This CDR3 contains 14 residues. The germline V gene has CDR1 LGHNA and CDR2 YSLEER. The V end was cut by 4 bases, the J end by 4 bases, with 13 bases between. This CDR3 reads CASSPERGSTEAFF. In DNA, the CDR3 is TGCGCCAGCAGCCCTGAAAGGGGGAGCACTGAAGCTTTCTTT.

The chain uses TRBV24-1 and TRBJ2-3, with D possibly TRBD1 on 5 matching bases. The CDR3 runs to 16 residues. Trimming shortened V by 3 bases and J by 0 bases, and 12 bases separated the two germline ends. CDR1 is KGHDR, CDR2 SFDVKD, per germline. CDR3 residues: CATSDARQTSTDTQYF. The CDR3 DNA follows: TGTGCCACCAGTGATGCTCGACAGACTAGCACAGATACGCAGTATTTT.

The chain links TRBV27 to TRBJ2-7, with a tentative D call TRBD1 (6 bases). V shed 4 bases and J shed 5 bases, with 15 bases lying between them. Germline CDR1 and CDR2: MNHEY and SMNVEV (reference sequence). The CDR3 runs to 14 residues. This chain's CDR3 is CASSYRDMIDEQYF. The CDR3 DNA is TGTGCCAGCAGTTACAGGGACATGATTGACGAGCAGTACTTC.

This clone was seen a single time. The V gene is TRBV5-8, the J gene TRBJ2-7, with TRBD1 as a possible D gene (6 bases). The V end lost 5 bases, the J end lost 6 bases, and 12 bases lay between the germline ends. This CDR3 comprises 12 residues. CDR1 is SGHTS, CDR2 YDEGEE, per germline. In nucleotides, the CDR3 is TGTGCCAGCAGGCGACAGGTAACCGAGCAGTACTTC. This translates into CASRRQVTEQYF. The full variable domain, rest sourced from reference TRBV5-8 and TRBJ2-7, is EAGVTQSPTHLIKTRGQQATLRCSPISGHTSVYWYQQALGLGLQFLLWYDEGEERNRGNFPPRFSGRQFPNYSSELNVNALELEDSALYLCASRRQVTEQYFGPGTRLTVT.

V is TRBV18 and J is TRBJ2-7; TRBD1 is a possible D gene (6 bases). CDR1 is KGHSH and CDR2 is LQKENI in the germline V gene. The V end was cut by 3 bases, the J end by 4 bases, with 16 bases between. This CDR3 has 15 amino acids. CDR3 nucleotides: TGTGCCAGCTCACCGGTAACAGGGCTTGAGTACGAGCAGTACTTC. Translation gives CASSPVTGLEYEQYF.